This T cell receptor (beta chain) came from a study of radiation and T cells in renal cell carcinoma (dated by TCRdb to about 2020). About the study as a whole: A total of 50 or so samples underwent TCR beta sequencing, made up of approximately 26 tumors and about 27 peripheral blood samples. The last blood draw occurred 4 weeks after radiation, at the same time as nephrectomy. A total of about 3.8 million unique CDR3 nucleotide sequences, encoding 2.5 million to 3 million unique CDR3 amino acid sequences, were found across all 50 or so samples. Study-wide conclusions, independent of this receptor: Changes in the blood repertoire were not tracked past 4 weeks after treatment. No pretreatment tumor biopsies were available, so the baseline intratumoral presence of clonotypes could not be determined. Effects of radiation dose or scheduling on the TCR repertoire could not be addressed with the single-armed trial design. Top tumor clonotypes rose in blood from baseline to 2 weeks post-radiation, then contracted by 4 weeks, suggesting transient expansion of tumor-resident clones.

V loses 5 bases of germline sequence and J loses 0 bases, and the interval between the two ends is 14 bases. The germline V gene yields SNHLY for CDR1 and FYNNEI for CDR2. The cysteine opens and the phenylalanine closes a CDR3 of 15 amino acids. Of all the DNA, just the CDR3 is kept, 45 bases in frame from base 1. The intended sense of this specimen's time point label: blood 4 weeks post-SBRT, at nephrectomy. The treatment or condition label of this sample denotes: 15 Gy SBRT to primary tumor, nephrectomy 4 weeks later. The samples were drawn from a clinical trial, where primary renal cell carcinomas were treated with 15 Gy of stereotactic body radiation therapy and then removed by nephrectomy 4 weeks afterward. To follow tumor-enriched clonotypes, serial peripheral blood was collected from radiation-treated patients at baseline and at 2 weeks and 4 weeks after SBRT. Every patient's renal cell carcinoma showed clear cell pathology. The QIAamp DNA Blood Mini Kit (Qiagen) was used to prepare genomic DNA for TCR sequencing. Samples were included in the analyses only if all quality control checks were passed.

A word on this clone: Its antigen has not been determined. One base away there is no much larger clone; base qualities are not given.

Following the manufacturer's recommendations, the immunoSEQ kit was used to generate TCR beta libraries from genomic DNA. For library preparation, a first multiplex PCR was performed with proprietary primers, followed by a second PCR in which unique barcodes were added, and bead cleanups were performed after each round. A positive control reaction and a negative control reaction, both provided in the kit, were run with every batch of samples. The final libraries were assessed on an Agilent 4200 TapeStation D1000 ScreenTape, pooled by volume, and quantified by qPCR. Sequencing was performed on an Illumina NextSeq500 using a MidOutput 150-cycle cartridge, with 156 Read1 cycles, 15 Index1 cycles, and the kit custom primers. The pooled library was loaded at roughly 1 pM, and around 20% PhiX control was spiked in. In the paper's pipeline: The vendor-processed data were analyzed in R, and a clonotype was defined as all T cells that share the same CDR3 nucleotide sequence. In the clone abundance analyses, frequencies in each sample were normalized to that sample's 10,000 most abundant clones. Public T cell clones, averaging fewer than five per sample, were removed before analysis. An abundance difference of at least 32-fold between compartments was the criterion for calling clonotypes tumor-enriched or baseline blood-enriched. A beta-binomial differential abundance model was applied to find clonotypes that expanded or contracted between blood time points. Tumor-blood repertoire similarity was measured with the Baroni-Urbani and Buser coefficient, and groups were compared using two-tailed Wilcoxon tests in R. Imported from immuneACCESS, the table was reduced by TCRdb to in-frame sequences with V and J called. These copies leave out some clones; in studies compared against another copy, an unresolved V gene accounts for under half, and the cause of the remainder is not known. The V and J calls and clone size were taken over from that table, and D and trimming were inferred from the DNA. In all, the sample holds approximately 170,000 clones, and about 87% of those were seen once. Around 10% of the sample lies in the top ten.

Recombination linked TRBV2 to TRBJ2-7, with the D segment possibly TRBD1 or TRBD2, each aligning over 5 bases. This TCR came from a woman aged 50 to 60 with renal cell carcinoma. Here the sequenced sample was blood, taken from a patient whose treatment included radiotherapy and nephrectomy. The nucleotides read TGTGCCAGCAGTTTTCGGGGCCTAAGCTCCTACGAGCAGTACTTC. Its translation is CASSFRGLSSYEQYF.